This T cell receptor (beta chain) was captured by sequencing in a study of beta chain features in type 1 diabetes. V dropped 5 bases and J dropped 3; count of bases not matched to a gene: 9. Germline V gene sequence: CDR1 SNHLY, CDR2 FYNNEI. This CDR3 spans 16 amino acids. Reverse transcription of all isolated RNA meant that expressed TCRB transcripts were sequenced. Sequenced by immunoSEQ multiplex PCR; TCRdb stores in-frame clones only, minus some. Here the sample spans some 230,000 clones, about 9.3% being singletons. This clone turned up a few times. What it binds is not known. The study's findings and limits: In cDNA sequencing, cells with high TCR expression could be over-represented.

This sequence originates from a woman aged 18-29 years in good health. Sequenced material: naive CD4+ T cells from blood. This chain connects TRBV2 to TRBJ2-3; TRBD1 aligns across 9 bases. The CDR3 DNA reads TGTGCCAGCAGTTCACCTCCGGGACAGGGAACAGATACGCAGTATTTT. Its protein product is CASSSPPGQGTDTQYF.